This T cell receptor (beta chain) was profiled in a study of glioma-infiltrating T cells. Germline assignment: CDR1 MNHNY and CDR2 SVGAGI (reference sequence). V shed 2 bases and J 7 bases; nucleotides not matched to a gene: 9. The CDR3 extends over 16 amino acids. Amplification of TCR alpha and beta CDR3 regions from RNA used iRepertoire nested multiplex PCR. TCRdb fed the multiplex PCR reads into MiXCR, producing one record per CDR3 protein. Among around 130,000 distinct CDR3 sequences listed, roughly a quarter were seen once. V gene TRBV6-6 combines with J gene TRBJ2-1; 9 bases are a match to TRBD1. The receptor was isolated from a human donor with low-grade glioma or glioblastoma, undergoing nonglioma brain surgery, or in good health (not recorded which). The sequencing sample was made of glioma tissue, nonneoplastic brain tissue, or PBMCs (not recorded which). The chain's CDR3 is CASSYTTGGRWNEQFF. The CDR3 coding sequence is TGTGCCAGCAGTTACACGACAGGGGGGCGCTGGAATGAGCAGTTCTTC.